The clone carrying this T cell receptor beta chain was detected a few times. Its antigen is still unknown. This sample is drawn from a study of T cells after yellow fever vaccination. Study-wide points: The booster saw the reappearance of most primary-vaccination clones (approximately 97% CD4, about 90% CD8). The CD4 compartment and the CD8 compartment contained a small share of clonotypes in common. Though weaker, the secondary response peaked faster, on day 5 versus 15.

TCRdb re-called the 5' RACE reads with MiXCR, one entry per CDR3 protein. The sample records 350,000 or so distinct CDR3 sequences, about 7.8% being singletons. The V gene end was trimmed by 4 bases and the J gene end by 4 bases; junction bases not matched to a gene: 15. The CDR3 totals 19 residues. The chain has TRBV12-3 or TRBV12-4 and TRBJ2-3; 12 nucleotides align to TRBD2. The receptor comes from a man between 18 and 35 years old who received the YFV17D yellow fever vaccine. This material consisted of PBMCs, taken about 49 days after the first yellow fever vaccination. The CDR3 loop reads CASSSRPSGGAIVPDTQYF. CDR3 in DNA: TGTGCCAGCAGTTCACGCCCTAGCGGGGGGGCCATAGTTCCAGATACGCAGTATTTT.